The 23 T cell receptor beta chains below were found in one sample sequenced in a study of T cells after posttransplantation cyclophosphamide. Assay used: immunoSEQ multiplex PCR; TCRdb lists only in-frame clones, some missing. The table lists about 40,000 clones, no singletons, with about 4.5% in the top ten. Sequencing was done on a sample of PBMCs. Receptors were obtained from a woman between 45 and 60 years old in good health and a related stem cell transplant donor.

This clone showed up many times. The rearrangement joins TRBV7-2 to TRBJ2-7; 9 bases agree with TRBD2. Trimming cost V 2 bases and J 3 bases; bases outside gene matches: 5. Germline loops: CDR1 SGHTA, CDR2 FQGNSA. This CDR3 is built from 15 residues. CDR3 sequence (DNA): TGTGCCAGCAGCTTACGGGCGGGGGGGCTCTACGAGCAGTACTTC. It encodes CASSLRAGGLYEQYF.

There are many counts of this clone. The rearrangement uses TRBV19 and TRBJ1-1; 8 nucleotides match TRBD1. The J segment lost 10 bases and the V segment lost 3 bases, leaving 13 bases of the junction unmatched. Germline CDR1 and CDR2: LNHDA and SQIVND (reference sequence). CDR3 length equals 15 residues. The CDR3 nucleotides read TGTGCCAGTAGTATTCAAGGGGACAGGCCGCAGGGAGCTTTCTTT. Amino acid sequence: CASSIQGDRPQGAFF.

The table lists this clone with many counts. The chain links TRBV4-2 to TRBJ2-7; D unclear. This CDR3 has 17 residues. Germline V gene lookup returns CDR1 LGHNA and CDR2 YNFKEQ. Between the trimmed V and J ends, which lost 2 bases and 0 bases, there was a span of 17 bases. Here the CDR3 DNA reads TGTGCCAGCAGCCAAATCAATCCCCCCGTGAGCTCCTACGAGCAGTACTTC. Translating gives CASSQINPPVSSYEQYF.

In this sample, this clone turned up many times. The chain couples TRBV5-1 to TRBJ2-5; D gene ambiguous. The CDR3 spans 12 residues. V lost 5 bases and J lost 0, with 5 bases in between. Germline V gene data show CDR1 as SGHRS and CDR2 as YFSETQ. The CDR3 loop is CASRQNQETQYF. The CDR3 DNA follows: TGCGCCAGCAGACAGAACCAAGAGACCCAGTACTTC.

This clone was seen at least ten times. The rearrangement links TRBV9 to TRBJ2-3; D is unresolved. Trimming cost V 3 bases and J 5 bases, with 7 bases left between them. Germline lookup yields CDR1 SGDLS and CDR2 YYNGEE. The CDR3 extends over 12 amino acids. DNA of the CDR3: TGTGCCAGCAGCGAGTCGGTAGATACGCAGTATTTT. Protein product: CASSESVDTQYF.

This clone was seen a few times. The rearrangement links TRBV6-1 to TRBJ2-3, with a possible D match to TRBD2 (6 bases). The CDR3 spans 13 residues. Trimming removed 3 bases at V and 9 bases at J, with 13 bases between. Germline assignment: CDR1 MNHNS and CDR2 SASEGT. The CDR3 coding sequence is TGTGCCAGCAGTGAGTCACTAGGAGGGACGCAGTATTTT. Translating gives CASSESLGGTQYF.

This clone occurred many times. V gene TRBV2 combines with J gene TRBJ1-1; TRBD1 agrees at 9 bases. With V trimmed by 5 bases and J by 1 base, 5 bases remained unmatched. Germline V gives CDR1 SNHLY, CDR2 FYNNEI. The CDR3 is 15 amino acids. CDR3 protein: CASSPGQGTNTEAFF. DNA for the CDR3: TGTGCCAGCAGTCCTGGACAGGGGACGAACACTGAAGCTTTCTTT.

This clone was found many times. The J gene is TRBJ2-5, the V gene TRBV2, with TRBD1 identical over 7 bases. The CDR3 consists of 14 residues. Germline values: CDR1 SNHLY, CDR2 FYNNEI. V trimming: 3 bases; J trimming: 5 bases; junction bases outside the gene matches: 6. The CDR3, as DNA: TGTGCCAGCAGTGAGCAAGGGGGCGGGGAGACCCAGTACTTC. Its translation: CASSEQGGGETQYF.

This clone was counted only a few times. This CDR3 reads CASSMVTGGIHEQYF. The CDR3 coding sequence is TGTGCCAGTAGTATGGTGACAGGGGGAATCCACGAGCAGTACTTC. The J gene is TRBJ2-5, the V gene TRBV19; the match to TRBD1 covers 9 bases. The DNA end favors TRBJ2-7, so the J call may be wrong. From germline, CDR1 is LNHDA and CDR2 SQIVND (reference sequence). The CDR3 extends over 15 amino acids.

This clone was seen a handful of times. The chain recombines TRBV5-1 with TRBJ2-3; D ambiguous. Germline V CDR1 and CDR2: SGHRS, YFSETQ. CDR3 size: 12 residues. Trimming removed 3 bases from V and 4 bases from J, with 6 bases in between. CDR3 nucleotide sequence: TGCGCCAGCAGCTATAGTGCAGATACGCAGTATTTT. Its translation: CASSYSADTQYF.

This clone was found many times. V is TRBV11-2 and J is TRBJ1-3; D unresolved. V was trimmed by 5 bases and J by 0 bases, leaving 8 bases between them. CDR1 is SGHAT, CDR2 FQNNGV, per germline. CDR3 size: 14 residues. The CDR3 bases are TGTGCCAGCAGCACCGCGCGCTCTGGAAACACCATATATTTT. Its protein product is CASSTARSGNTIYF. Filled out from reference TRBV11-2 and TRBJ1-3, the complete variable domain reads EAGVAQSPRYKIIEKRQSVAFWCNPISGHATLYWYQQILGQGPKLLIQFQNNGVVDDSQLPKDRFSAERLKGVDSTLKIQPAKLEDSAVYLCASSTARSGNTIYFGEGSWLTVV.

This clone was counted at least ten times. The genes are TRBV15 and TRBJ1-1; maybe TRBD1 (5 bases). Per germline, CDR1 LNHNV and CDR2 YYDKDF (reference sequence). CDR3 size: 15 residues. The V end was cut by 3 bases, the J end by 5 bases, with 16 bases between. The CDR3 reads CATSSNGGVGTEAFF. CDR3 in DNA: TGTGCCACCAGCAGCAACGGGGGGGTGGGTACTGAAGCTTTCTTT.

In its sample, this clone was seen many times. The same CDR3 arises from other DNA sequences in this sample as well. This chain links TRBV10-3 with TRBJ2-3; no clear D gene. Trimming pared 0 bases from V and 5 bases from J, leaving 3 bases between. Per the germline V gene, CDR1 is ENHRY and CDR2 is SYGVKD. CDR3 length: 12 amino acids. Here the CDR3 reads CAISESRDTQYF. CDR3 in DNA: TGTGCCATCAGTGAGTCTAGAGATACGCAGTATTTT.

This clone was detected many times. The chain joins TRBV2 to TRBJ1-4, with D perhaps TRBD1 (6 bases). Trimming removed 6 bases at V and 0 bases at J, with 11 bases between. The CDR3 spans 15 residues. CDR1 and CDR2 from the germline V gene are SNHLY and FYNNEI. The CDR3: CASSRTEATNEKLFF. CDR3 bases: TGTGCCAGCAGCAGGACAGAAGCAACTAATGAAAAACTGTTTTTT.

This clone came up many times. The chain recombines TRBV7-2 with TRBJ2-7, with D possibly matching TRBD2 (6 bases). Deletions cut 4 bases from V and 2 bases from J, with 12 bases between. In germline, CDR1 is SGHTA, CDR2 FQGNSA. The CDR3 loop spans 14 amino acids. The CDR3 coding sequence is TGTGCCAGCAGCTGGGGACTTAATGCCTACGAGCAGTACTTC. Translation gives CASSWGLNAYEQYF.

This clone was seen ten or more times. The chain uses TRBV6-6 and TRBJ1-5, with 8 positions matching TRBD1. The germline gives CDR1 MNHNY, CDR2 SVGAGI (reference sequence). J was trimmed by 4 bases and V by 6 bases; bases with no gene match: 8. The CDR3 runs 15 residues. The CDR3 loop reads CASRRSDRGNQPQHF. CDR3 DNA sequence: TGTGCCAGCAGACGAAGCGACAGGGGTAATCAGCCCCAGCATTTT.

This clone was counted at least ten times. This rearrangement joins TRBV6-6 to TRBJ2-2, with 9 bases that match TRBD1. The CDR3 consists of 15 residues. The V segment lost 6 bases and the J segment 1 base; nucleotides outside the gene matches: 3. From germline, CDR1 is MNHNY and CDR2 SVGAGI (reference sequence). The CDR3 sequence: CASRRTGENTGELFF. The CDR3 DNA reads as TGTGCCAGCAGGCGGACAGGGGAGAACACCGGGGAGCTGTTTTTT.

This clone was seen repeatedly, ten times or more. The V call is TRBV21-1, the J call TRBJ1-1; the table's D call of TRBD1 was not tested on the DNA. TRBV21-1 is listed as a pseudogene. This CDR3 region has 15 residues. CDR3 sequence: CASSPQTAMNTEAFF. Here the CDR3 DNA reads TGTGCCAGCAGCCCTCAGACAGCGATGAACACTGAAGCTTTCTTT.

This clone has a count of ten or more. The chain has TRBV5-5 and TRBJ2-5; 8 bases line up with TRBD2. In germline, CDR1 is SGHKS, CDR2 YYEKEE (reference sequence). Trimming removed 6 bases from V and 4 bases from J; junction bases left unmatched: 5. CDR3 length equals 13 residues. CDR3 in amino acids: CASTTRGGETQYF. The CDR3 DNA is TGTGCCAGCACCACCCGGGGGGGAGAGACCCAGTACTTC.

This clone was recorded many times. V gene TRBV5-1 combines with J gene TRBJ2-1; a weak D match, TRBD1 (6 bases). This CDR3 has 13 amino acids. The germline V gene encodes CDR1 SGHRS and CDR2 YFSETQ. The ends were cut back, 2 bases at V and 8 bases at J, with 11 bases in the middle. CDR3 loop: CASSFTGLHEQFF. Here the CDR3 DNA reads TGCGCCAGCAGCTTTACAGGGCTCCATGAGCAGTTCTTC.

This clone appeared many times. The J gene is TRBJ1-1, the V gene TRBV5-1; TRBD1 matches at 7 bases. Germline CDR1 is SGHRS and CDR2 is YFSETQ. V lost 4 bases and J lost 1; bases outside the gene matches: 4. The CDR3 is 14 amino acids. The DNA for the CDR3 is TGCGCCAGCAGCGGACAGGAAGGGAACACTGAAGCTTTCTTT. Protein: CASSGQEGNTEAFF. Full variable domain (remainder filled in from reference TRBV5-1 and TRBJ1-1): KAGVTQTPRYLIKTRGQQVTLSCSPISGHRSVSWYQQTPGQGLQFLFEYFSETQRNKGNFPGRFSGRQFSNSRSEMNVSTLELGDSALYLCASSGQEGNTEAFFGQGTRLTVV.

This clone was seen at least ten times. The rearrangement links TRBV6-5 to TRBJ1-1, with 9 nucleotides matching TRBD1. Germline assignment: CDR1 MNHEY and CDR2 SVGAGI. V lost 5 bases to trimming and J lost 5 bases; unmatched junction nucleotides: 6. The CDR3 is made up of 14 amino acids. The CDR3 DNA is TGTGCCAGCAGTCCCGGGACAGGGTGGACTGAAGCTTTCTTT. As protein: CASSPGTGWTEAFF.

This clone was seen many times. This chain connects TRBV7-3 to TRBJ2-1, with D possibly matching TRBD1 (6 bases). Looked up from germline, CDR1 is SGHTA and CDR2 is FQGTGA. The CDR3 has 15 residues. The V gene lost 5 bases and the J gene lost 1 base, with 12 bases spanning the gap. The CDR3 sequence is CASSPGVESYNEQFF. The DNA for the CDR3 is TGTGCCAGCAGCCCAGGGGTAGAATCCTACAATGAGCAGTTCTTC.